The clone carrying this T cell receptor beta chain was detected only a few times. Its target is unknown. V trimming: 7 bases; J trimming: 3 bases; junction bases outside the gene matches: 7. Looked up from germline, CDR1 is SNHLY and CDR2 is FYNNEI. The CDR3 is 15 residues long. TCRdb recomputed calls from the 5' RACE reads with MiXCR, one row per CDR3 protein. Found here are 500,000 to 650,000 distinct CDR3 sequences, around an eighth of them singletons; the top ten hold 11% to 15%. This sample was included in a study of T cells after yellow fever vaccination. Notes on the study in general: Repertoires sorted by FACS could include abundant clonotypes that are contaminants from the bulk population.

The chain couples TRBV2 to TRBJ2-2, with 8 bases matching TRBD2. The receptor was derived from a man under 40 who received the YFV17D yellow fever vaccine. The sequences come from PBMCs, collected on the day of the yellow fever booster vaccination. CDR3: CASKNGLAYTGELFF. Written as DNA, the CDR3 is TGTGCCAGCAAGAACGGACTAGCCTACACCGGGGAGCTGTTTTTT. Drawing the rest from reference TRBV2 and TRBJ2-2, the complete variable domain is EPEVTQTPSHQVTQMGQEVILRCVPISNHLYFYWYRQILGQKVEFLVSFYNNEISEKSEIFDDQFSVERPDGSNFTLKIRSTKLEDSAMYFCASKNGLAYTGELFFGEGSRLTVL.